Listed below are T cell receptor beta chains from one sample, sequenced in a study of PD-1 and CTLA-4 blockade in melanoma. TCRdb's table, derived via immunoSEQ multiplex PCR, lists solely in-frame clones and lacks some. The table has 28,000 or so clones, more than 85% seen once; the top ten hold 6.5% to 9.5%. The sample here was CD8+ T cells from peripheral blood, taken from a patient given anti-PD-1 treatment. The receptors derive from a human donor with melanoma. Each CDR3 is given with its conserved first and last residue. Fields, in order: clone size, V gene, J gene, D gene, CDR3 DNA, CDR3 protein. D genes are given only for firm matches. Size values are once, few and many counts, or a class for expanded clones, and some rows have none.

abundance: NA
v_gene: TRBV29-1
j_gene: TRBJ2-7
d_gene: TRBD2
CDR3nt: TGCAGCGCTTCCGGGACTAGCGGGAGCGAGCAGTACTTC
CDR3aa: CSASGTSGSEQYF

abundance: NA
v_gene: TRBV28
j_gene: TRBJ1-5
d_gene: NA
CDR3nt: TGTGCCAGCAGCACGAACATGGCAAGCAATCAGCCCCAGCATTTT
CDR3aa: CASSTNMASNQPQHF

abundance: NA
v_gene: TRBV11-2
j_gene: TRBJ1-2
d_gene: NA
CDR3nt: TGTGCCAGCAGCTTAGAAGGGAGAGGCTACACCTTC
CDR3aa: CASSLEGRGYTF

abundance: NA
v_gene: TRBV28
j_gene: TRBJ2-1
d_gene: TRBD1
CDR3nt: TGTGCCAGCAGTTTTGACAGGGTGTTGAATGAGCAGTTCTTC
CDR3aa: CASSFDRVLNEQFF

abundance: NA
v_gene: TRBV4-2
j_gene: TRBJ1-4
d_gene: NA
CDR3nt: TGTGCCAGCAGCCCCCCGGACACCGGGCATGGAGAACTGTTTTTT
CDR3aa: CASSPPDTGHGELFF

abundance: NA
v_gene: TRBV13
j_gene: TRBJ2-1
d_gene: TRBD1
CDR3nt: TGTGCCAGCAGCTTAGGACAGGGGAATGAGCAGTTCTTC
CDR3aa: CASSLGQGNEQFF

abundance: NA
v_gene: TRBV19
j_gene: TRBJ2-1
d_gene: TRBD1
CDR3nt: TGTGCCAGTAGCCTAGACAGGGAATATCGGGATGAGCAGTTCTTC
CDR3aa: CASSLDREYRDEQFF

abundance: NA
v_gene: TRBV7-2
j_gene: TRBJ2-1
d_gene: NA
CDR3nt: TGTGCCAGCAGCGCCGGAAATGAGCAGTTCTTC
CDR3aa: CASSAGNEQFF

abundance: NA
v_gene: TRBV7-8
j_gene: TRBJ2-2
d_gene: NA
CDR3nt: TGTGCCAGCAGCCCAGGGATCAGCCCCGGGGAGCTGTTTTTT
CDR3aa: CASSPGISPGELFF

abundance: NA
v_gene: TRBV11-3
j_gene: TRBJ2-7
d_gene: NA
CDR3nt: TGTGCCAGCAGCTTAGTTCCGGGCCGGTCCTCCTACGAGCAGTACTTC
CDR3aa: CASSLVPGRSSYEQYF

abundance: NA
v_gene: TRBV7-8
j_gene: TRBJ2-2
d_gene: NA
CDR3nt: TGTGCCAGCAGCCCCCGGACAGCCGGGGAGCTGTTTTTT
CDR3aa: CASSPRTAGELFF

abundance: NA
v_gene: TRBV6-5
j_gene: TRBJ2-1
d_gene: NA
CDR3nt: TGTGCCAGCGGTAGGGGATACAATGAGCAGTTCTTC
CDR3aa: CASGRGYNEQFF

abundance: once
v_gene: TRBV2
j_gene: TRBJ2-2
d_gene: NA
CDR3nt: TGTGCCAGCAGTCCCAAGGTGGGGGCCTCGACGGGGGAGCTGTTTTTT
CDR3aa: CASSPKVGASTGELFF

abundance: NA
v_gene: TRBV27
j_gene: TRBJ2-1
d_gene: TRBD1
CDR3nt: TGTGCCAGCAGGTCCCGACAGGGTTCCTACAATGAGCAGTTCTTC
CDR3aa: CASRSRQGSYNEQFF

abundance: once
v_gene: TRBV11-2
j_gene: TRBJ1-4
d_gene: NA
CDR3nt: TGTGCCAGCAGCTTCTCCAGTTTTAATGAAAAACTGTTTTTT
CDR3aa: CASSFSSFNEKLFF

abundance: once
v_gene: TRBV29-1
j_gene: TRBJ2-7
d_gene: NA
CDR3nt: TGCAGCGTTGAAGTGGACCAGGGACGAGAGTACGAGCAGTACTTC
CDR3aa: CSVEVDQGREYEQYF

abundance: once
v_gene: TRBV5-4
j_gene: TRBJ2-7
d_gene: TRBD1
CDR3nt: TGTGCCAGCAGCGCCCGGGACAGCTACGAGCAGTACTTC
CDR3aa: CASSARDSYEQYF

abundance: NA
v_gene: TRBV18
j_gene: TRBJ2-1
d_gene: TRBD2
CDR3nt: TGTGCCAGCTCACCGTCAGGACTAGCGGGAGGGCCTTACAATGAGCAGTTCTTC
CDR3aa: CASSPSGLAGGPYNEQFF

abundance: NA
v_gene: TRBV30
j_gene: TRBJ2-6
d_gene: NA
CDR3nt: TGTGCCTGGAGTCCCGGGTCTGGGGCCAACGTCCTGACTTTC
CDR3aa: CAWSPGSGANVLTF

abundance: NA
v_gene: TRBV30
j_gene: TRBJ1-2
d_gene: NA
CDR3nt: TGTGCCTGGAGTTATTGGGATGGCTACACCTTC
CDR3aa: CAWSYWDGYTF

abundance: once
v_gene: TRBV16
j_gene: TRBJ1-1
d_gene: NA
CDR3nt: TGTGCCAGCAGCCAATCCACAGAAGTTGTTAAAGCTTTCTTT
CDR3aa: CASSQSTEVVKAFF

abundance: NA
v_gene: TRBV21-1
j_gene: TRBJ2-2
d_gene: NA
CDR3nt: TGTGCCAGCAGCGCGGCTTCGTCGGGCACCGGGGAGCTGTTTTTT
CDR3aa: CASSAASSGTGELFF